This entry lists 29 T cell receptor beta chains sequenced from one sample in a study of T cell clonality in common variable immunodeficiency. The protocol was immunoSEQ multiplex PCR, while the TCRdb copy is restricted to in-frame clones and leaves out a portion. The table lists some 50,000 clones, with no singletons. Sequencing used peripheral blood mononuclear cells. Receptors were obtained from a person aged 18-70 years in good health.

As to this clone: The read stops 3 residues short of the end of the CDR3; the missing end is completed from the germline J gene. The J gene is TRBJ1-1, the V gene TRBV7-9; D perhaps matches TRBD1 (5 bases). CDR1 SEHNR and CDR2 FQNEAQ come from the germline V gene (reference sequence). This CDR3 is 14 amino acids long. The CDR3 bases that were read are TGTGCCAGCAGCACAGACAGCCACCAAGAGACC. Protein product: CASSTDSHQET. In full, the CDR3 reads CASSTDSHQETAFF.

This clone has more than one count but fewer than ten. The covered CDR3 bases are TGCAGTGCTTTACCAGGGACTACCTACGAG. It translates to CSALPGTTYE. The full CDR3 protein reads CSALPGTTYEQYF. This chain uses TRBV20-1 with TRBJ2-7; TRBD2 agrees at 7 bases. The sequenced fragment ends 3 residues before the CDR3 boundary, so the rest is inferred from the germline J gene. V dropped 5 bases and J dropped 2; count of bases not matched to a gene: 6. The CDR3 runs to 13 residues. The germline V gene has CDR1 DFQATT and CDR2 SNEGSKA (reference sequence).

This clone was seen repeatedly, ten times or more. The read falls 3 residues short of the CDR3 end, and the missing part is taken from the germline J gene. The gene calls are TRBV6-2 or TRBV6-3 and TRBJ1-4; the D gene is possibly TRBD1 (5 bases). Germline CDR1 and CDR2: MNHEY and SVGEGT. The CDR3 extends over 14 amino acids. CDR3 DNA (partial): TGTGCCAGCAGTTACTCAGGGGAGAGTTCACCA. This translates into CASSYSGESSP. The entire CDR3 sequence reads CASSYSGESSPLFF.

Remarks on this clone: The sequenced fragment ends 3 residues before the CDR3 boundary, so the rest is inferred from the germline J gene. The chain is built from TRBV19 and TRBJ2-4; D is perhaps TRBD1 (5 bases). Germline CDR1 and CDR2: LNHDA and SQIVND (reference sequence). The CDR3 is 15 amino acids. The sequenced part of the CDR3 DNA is TGTGCCAGTAGTATAGGCCAGGGAAATATCTATGGT. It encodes CASSIGQGNIYG. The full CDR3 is CASSIGQGNIYGQYF.

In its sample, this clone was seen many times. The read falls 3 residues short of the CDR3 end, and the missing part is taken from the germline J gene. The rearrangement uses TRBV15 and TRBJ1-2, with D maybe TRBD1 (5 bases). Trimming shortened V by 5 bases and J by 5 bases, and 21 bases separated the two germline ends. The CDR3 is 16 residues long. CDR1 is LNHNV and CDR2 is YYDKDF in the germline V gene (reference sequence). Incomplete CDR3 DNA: TGTGCCACCAGCGCCGTTCCAACCGGGACTAGGTATGGC. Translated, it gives CATSAVPTGTRYG. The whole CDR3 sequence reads CATSAVPTGTRYGYTF.

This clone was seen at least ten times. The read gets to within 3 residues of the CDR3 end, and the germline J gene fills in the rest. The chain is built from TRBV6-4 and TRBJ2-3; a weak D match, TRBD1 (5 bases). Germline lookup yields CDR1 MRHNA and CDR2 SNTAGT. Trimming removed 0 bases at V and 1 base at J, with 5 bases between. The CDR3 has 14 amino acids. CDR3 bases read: TGTGCCAGCAGTGACTCGACAGGCACAGATACG. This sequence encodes CASSDSTGTDT. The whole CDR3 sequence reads CASSDSTGTDTQYF.

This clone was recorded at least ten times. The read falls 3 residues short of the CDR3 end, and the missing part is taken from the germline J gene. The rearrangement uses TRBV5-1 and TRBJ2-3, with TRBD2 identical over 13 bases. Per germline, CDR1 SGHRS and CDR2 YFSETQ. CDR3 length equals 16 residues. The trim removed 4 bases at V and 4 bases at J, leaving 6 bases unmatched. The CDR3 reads CASSPRLAGGSDTQYF. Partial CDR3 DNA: TGCGCCAGCAGCCCTAGACTAGCGGGGGGTTCAGATACG.

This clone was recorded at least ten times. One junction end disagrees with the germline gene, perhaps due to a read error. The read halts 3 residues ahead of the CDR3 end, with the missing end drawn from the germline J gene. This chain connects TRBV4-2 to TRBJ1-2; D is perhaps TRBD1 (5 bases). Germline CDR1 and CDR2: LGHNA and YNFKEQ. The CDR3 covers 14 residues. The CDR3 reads CASSQRGGVYGYTF. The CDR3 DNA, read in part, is TGCGCCAGCAGCCAGAGGGGAGGGGTGTATGGC.

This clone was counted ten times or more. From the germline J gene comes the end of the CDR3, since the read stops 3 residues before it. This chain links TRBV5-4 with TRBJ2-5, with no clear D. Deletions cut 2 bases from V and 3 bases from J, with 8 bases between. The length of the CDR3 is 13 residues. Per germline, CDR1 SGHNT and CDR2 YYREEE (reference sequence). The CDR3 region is CASSLIGKETQYF. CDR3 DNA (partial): TGTGCCAGCAGCTTAATCGGTAAAGAGACC.

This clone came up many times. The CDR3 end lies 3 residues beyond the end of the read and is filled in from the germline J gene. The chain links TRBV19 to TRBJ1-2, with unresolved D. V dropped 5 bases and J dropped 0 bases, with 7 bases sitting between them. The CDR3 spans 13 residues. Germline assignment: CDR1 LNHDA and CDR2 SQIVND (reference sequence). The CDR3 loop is CASSQQPNYGYTF. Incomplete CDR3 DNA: TGTGCCAGTAGTCAACAACCTAACTATGGC.

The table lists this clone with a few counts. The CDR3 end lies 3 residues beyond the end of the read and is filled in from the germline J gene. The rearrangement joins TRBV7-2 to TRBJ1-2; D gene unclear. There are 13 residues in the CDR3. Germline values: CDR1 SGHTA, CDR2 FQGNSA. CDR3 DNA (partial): TGTGCCAGCAGCTCATCTAGCACAGATACC. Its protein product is CASSSSSTDT. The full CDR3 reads CASSSSSTDTYTF.

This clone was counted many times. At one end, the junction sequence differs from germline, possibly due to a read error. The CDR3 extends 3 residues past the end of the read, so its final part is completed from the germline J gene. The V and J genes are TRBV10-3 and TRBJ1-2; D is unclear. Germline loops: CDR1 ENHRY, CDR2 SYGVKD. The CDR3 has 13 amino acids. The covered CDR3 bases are TGTGCCACCAGTTCCGGGTCTAACTATGGC. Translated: CATSSGSNYG. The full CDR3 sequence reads CATSSGSNYGYTF.

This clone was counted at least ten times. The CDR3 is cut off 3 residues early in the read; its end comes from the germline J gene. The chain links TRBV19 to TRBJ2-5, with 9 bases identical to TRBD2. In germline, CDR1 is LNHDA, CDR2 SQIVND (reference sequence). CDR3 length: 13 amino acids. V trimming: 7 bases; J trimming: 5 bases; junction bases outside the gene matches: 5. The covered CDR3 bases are TGTGCCAGTAAGGGGACTAGCCTCGAGACC. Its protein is CASKGTSLET. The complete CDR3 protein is CASKGTSLETQYF.

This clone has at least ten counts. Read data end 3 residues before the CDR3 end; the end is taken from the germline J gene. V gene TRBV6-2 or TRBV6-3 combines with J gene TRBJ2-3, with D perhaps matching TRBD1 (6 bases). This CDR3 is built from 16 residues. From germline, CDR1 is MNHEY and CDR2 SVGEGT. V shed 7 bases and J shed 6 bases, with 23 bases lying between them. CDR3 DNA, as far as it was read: TGTGCCAGCACCGAACTCGGGATCCTAGACAGGGATACG. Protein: CASTELGILDRDT. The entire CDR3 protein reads CASTELGILDRDTQYF.

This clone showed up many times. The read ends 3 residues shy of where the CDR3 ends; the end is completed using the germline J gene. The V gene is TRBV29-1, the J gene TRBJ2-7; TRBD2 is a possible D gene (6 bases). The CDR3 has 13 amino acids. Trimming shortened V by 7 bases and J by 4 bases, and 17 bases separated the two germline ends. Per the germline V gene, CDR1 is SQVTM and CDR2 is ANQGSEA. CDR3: CSGVVLGGYEQYF. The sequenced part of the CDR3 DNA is TGCAGCGGTGTTGTGTTGGGGGGATACGAG.

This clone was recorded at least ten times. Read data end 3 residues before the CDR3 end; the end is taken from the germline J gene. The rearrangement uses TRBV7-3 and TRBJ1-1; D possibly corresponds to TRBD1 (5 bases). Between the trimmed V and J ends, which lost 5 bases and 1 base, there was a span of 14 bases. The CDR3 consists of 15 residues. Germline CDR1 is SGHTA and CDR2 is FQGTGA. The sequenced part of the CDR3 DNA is TGTGCCAGCAGCCTCTCCGGAGGGGAGAACACTGAA. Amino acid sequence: CASSLSGGENTE. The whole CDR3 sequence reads CASSLSGGENTEAFF.

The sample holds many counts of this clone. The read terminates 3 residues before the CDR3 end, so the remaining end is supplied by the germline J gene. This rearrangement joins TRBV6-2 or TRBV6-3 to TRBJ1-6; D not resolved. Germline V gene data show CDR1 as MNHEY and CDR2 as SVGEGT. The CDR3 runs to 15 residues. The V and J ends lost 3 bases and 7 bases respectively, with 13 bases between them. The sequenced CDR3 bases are TGTGCCAGCAGTTATGGGCATATCGAAAATTCACCC. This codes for CASSYGHIENSP. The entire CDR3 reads CASSYGHIENSPLHF.

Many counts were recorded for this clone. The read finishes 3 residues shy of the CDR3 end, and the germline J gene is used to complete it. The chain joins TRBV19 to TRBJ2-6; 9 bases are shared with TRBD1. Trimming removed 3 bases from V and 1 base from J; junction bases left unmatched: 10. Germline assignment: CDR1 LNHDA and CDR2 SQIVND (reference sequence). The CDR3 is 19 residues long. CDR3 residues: CASSIRYGTGYSGANVLTF. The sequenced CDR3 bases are TGTGCCAGTAGTATTCGTTACGGGACAGGGTATTCTGGGGCCAACGTC.

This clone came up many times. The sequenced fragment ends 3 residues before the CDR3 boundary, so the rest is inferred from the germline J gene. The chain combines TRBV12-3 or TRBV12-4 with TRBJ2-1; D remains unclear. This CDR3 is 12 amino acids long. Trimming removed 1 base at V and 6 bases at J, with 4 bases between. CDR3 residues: CASSLGINEQFF. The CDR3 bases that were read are TGTGCCAGCAGTTTAGGTATCAATGAG.

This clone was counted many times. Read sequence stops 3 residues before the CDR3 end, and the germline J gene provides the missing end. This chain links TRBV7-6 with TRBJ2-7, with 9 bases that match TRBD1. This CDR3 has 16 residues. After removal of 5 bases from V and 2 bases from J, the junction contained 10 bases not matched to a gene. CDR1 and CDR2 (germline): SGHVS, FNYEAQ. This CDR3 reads CASSPRAGQGTYEQYF. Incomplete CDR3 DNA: TGTGCCAGCAGCCCTAGGGCTGGACAGGGGACCTACGAG.

The sequenced CDR3 bases are TGCAGTGCTGCGAACAGGGGTACCAATCAGCCC. Protein sequence: CSAANRGTNQP. The whole CDR3 sequence reads CSAANRGTNQPQHF. This chain connects TRBV20-1 to TRBJ1-5, with TRBD1 matching over 7 bases. The observed sequence ends 3 residues before the CDR3 terminus, with the missing tail filled in from the germline J gene. The CDR3 consists of 14 residues. J was trimmed by 3 bases and V by 5 bases; bases with no gene match: 7. Germline V gene data show CDR1 as DFQATT and CDR2 as SNEGSKA (reference sequence).

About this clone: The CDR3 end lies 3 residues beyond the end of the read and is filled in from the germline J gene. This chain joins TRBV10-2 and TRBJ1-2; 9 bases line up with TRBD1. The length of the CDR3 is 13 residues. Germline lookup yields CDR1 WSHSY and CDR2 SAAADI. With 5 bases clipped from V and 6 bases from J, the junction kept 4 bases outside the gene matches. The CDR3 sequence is CASSQTGGDGYTF. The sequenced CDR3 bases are TGCGCCAGCAGTCAAACAGGGGGCGATGGC.

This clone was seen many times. The CDR3 DNA, read in part, is TGCGCCAGCAGCTTTCTGACTAGCGGGGGGTCCACAGATACG. Its translation: CASSFLTSGGSTDT. The complete CDR3 reads CASSFLTSGGSTDTQYF. The chain joins TRBV5-1 to TRBJ2-3; 13 bases are a match to TRBD2. The read gets to within 3 residues of the CDR3 end, and the germline J gene fills in the rest. V trimming: 2 bases; J trimming: 2 bases; junction bases outside the gene matches: 5. This CDR3 spans 17 amino acids. Germline V gene data show CDR1 as SGHRS and CDR2 as YFSETQ.

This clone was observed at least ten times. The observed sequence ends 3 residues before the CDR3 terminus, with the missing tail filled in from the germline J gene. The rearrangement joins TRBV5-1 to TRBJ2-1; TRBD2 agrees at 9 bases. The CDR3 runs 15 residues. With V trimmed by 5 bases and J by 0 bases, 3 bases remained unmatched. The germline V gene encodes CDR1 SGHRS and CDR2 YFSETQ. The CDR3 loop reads CASRAGGSSYNEQFF. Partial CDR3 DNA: TGCGCCAGCAGAGCGGGGGGTAGCTCCTACAATGAG. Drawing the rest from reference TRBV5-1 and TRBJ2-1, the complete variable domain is KAGVTQTPRYLIKTRGQQVTLSCSPISGHRSVSWYQQTPGQGLQFLFEYFSETQRNKGNFPGRFSGRQFSNSRSEMNVSTLELGDSALYLCASRAGGSSYNEQFFGPGTRLTVL.

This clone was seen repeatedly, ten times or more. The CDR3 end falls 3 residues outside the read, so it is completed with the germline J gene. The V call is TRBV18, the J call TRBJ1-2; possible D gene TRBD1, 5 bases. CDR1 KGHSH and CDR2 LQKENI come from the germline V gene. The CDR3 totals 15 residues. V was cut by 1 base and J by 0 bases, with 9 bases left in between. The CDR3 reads CASSPRQLPNYGYTF. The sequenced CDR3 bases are TGTGCCAGCTCACCACGACAGTTACCTAACTATGGC.

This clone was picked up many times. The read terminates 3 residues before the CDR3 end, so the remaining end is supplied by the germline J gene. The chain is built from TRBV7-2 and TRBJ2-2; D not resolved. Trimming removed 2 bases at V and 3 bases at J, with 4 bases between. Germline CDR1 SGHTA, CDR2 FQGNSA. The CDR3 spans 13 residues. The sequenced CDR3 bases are TGTGCCAGCAGCTTATCTTACACCGGGGAG. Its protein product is CASSLSYTGE. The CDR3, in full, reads CASSLSYTGELFF. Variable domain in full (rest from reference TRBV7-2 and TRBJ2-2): GAGVSQSPSNKVTEKGKDVELRCDPISGHTALYWYRQSLGQGLEFLIYFQGNSAPDKSGLPSDRFSAERTGGSVSTLTIQRTQQEDSAVYLCASSLSYTGELFFGEGSRLTVL.

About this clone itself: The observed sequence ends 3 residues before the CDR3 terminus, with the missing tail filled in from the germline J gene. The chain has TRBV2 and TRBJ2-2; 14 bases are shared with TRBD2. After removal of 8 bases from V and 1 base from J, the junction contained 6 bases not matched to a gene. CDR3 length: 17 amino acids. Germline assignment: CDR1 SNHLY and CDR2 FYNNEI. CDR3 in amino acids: CASRRLAGGMNTGELFF. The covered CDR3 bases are TGTGCCAGCCGACGACTAGCGGGGGGGATGAACACCGGGGAG. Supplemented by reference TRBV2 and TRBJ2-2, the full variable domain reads EPEVTQTPSHQVTQMGQEVILRCVPISNHLYFYWYRQILGQKVEFLVSFYNNEISEKSEIFDDQFSVERPDGSNFTLKIRSTKLEDSAMYFCASRRLAGGMNTGELFFGEGSRLTVL.

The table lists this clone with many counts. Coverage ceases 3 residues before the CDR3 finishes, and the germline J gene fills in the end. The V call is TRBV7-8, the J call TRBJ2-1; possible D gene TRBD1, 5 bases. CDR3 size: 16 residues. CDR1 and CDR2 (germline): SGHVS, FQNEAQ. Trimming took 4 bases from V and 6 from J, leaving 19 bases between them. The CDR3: CASSSPRAGKGNEQFF. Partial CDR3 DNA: TGTGCCAGCAGCTCACCTCGGGCAGGGAAGGGCAATGAG.

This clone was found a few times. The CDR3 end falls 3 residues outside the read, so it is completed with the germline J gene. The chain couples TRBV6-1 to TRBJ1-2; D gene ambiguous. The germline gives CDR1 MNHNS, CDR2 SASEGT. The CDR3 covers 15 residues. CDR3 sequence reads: CASSVNSGRAYDYTF. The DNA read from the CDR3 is TGTGCCAGCAGTGTAAATAGCGGGAGGGCCTACGAC.